This TCR beta chain originates from a study of spatial heterogeneity in lung cancer. Study summary: Detection consistently captured more beta-chain sequences than alpha-chain sequences.

Every TCR cDNA molecule bore its own unique molecular identifier. TCRdb reprocessed the 5' RACE reads with MiXCR, giving one entry per CDR3 protein. The profile shows around 87,000 distinct CDR3 sequences, 12% of them singletons. Time point indicated: sample taken at primary tumor resection. Sequencing covered unsorted whole RNA taken from tumor, nontumor lung or frozen PBMC. The cohort: under 80 early-stage, untreated non-small cell lung cancer patients. Trimming cost V 4 bases and J 7 bases, with 14 bases left between them. The germline CDR1 and CDR2 sequences are SGHNT and YYREEE (reference sequence). The CDR3 loop spans 14 amino acids.

This receptor was taken from a male donor with early-stage non-small cell lung cancer. The rearrangement joins TRBV5-4 to TRBJ2-2; D is perhaps TRBD2 (5 bases). The sequences come from PBMCs, collected at surgery. The CDR3 region is CASSPTVALGELFF. In DNA, the CDR3 is TGTGCCAGCAGCCCGACCGTAGCGCTCGGGGAGCTGTTTTTT.